Detailed here is one T cell receptor beta chain. Its target is not known. Here immunoSEQ multiplex PCR was the method, and the copy in TCRdb shows in-frame clones only, minus some. The top ten clones hold less than 0.55% of a sample with about 1.5 million clones, about 98% of them seen once. This CDR3 spans 14 amino acids. In germline, CDR1 is MDHEN, CDR2 SYDVKM. J lost 8 bases, V lost 3 bases, and 7 bases had no gene match. This record comes from a study of shared clonotypes between healthy human individuals. Study observations and caveats: Compared with memory subsets, naive subsets generally had larger estimated richness.

Material: naive CD4+ T cells sorted from blood. This sample's subset: CD45RA+ positively selected. The receptor was derived from a man aged 30 to 39 in good health. V and J are TRBV28 and TRBJ2-1; TRBD2 matches at 7 bases. The CDR3 region is CASSLGGGPHEQFF. The DNA of the CDR3 is TGTGCCAGCAGTTTGGGGGGAGGGCCGCATGAGCAGTTCTTC.